This T cell receptor (beta chain) was retrieved from a study of identical twins (TCRdb year 2016). Describing the broader study: The study deep-sequenced TCR alpha and beta repertoires from monozygotic twins, unrelated adults of various ages and cord blood to test whether fetal clonotypes persist. To rule out contamination, replicate twin experiments were performed at different times with different library preparation protocols. Points the paper makes about the study in general: Compared with coincidental sharing between unrelated individuals, out-of-frame TCR alpha sequences shared between twins had an excess of sequences with low generation probability. Because the same donors could not be followed over many years, conclusions were based on cross-sectional statistical analysis. Zero-insertion analyses could be partly confounded by invariant T cells such as MAIT and iNKT, although diverse VJ usage argued against such confounding for most clonotypes. Out-of-frame TCR alpha sharing in monozygotic twins was systematically underestimated by recombination models, whereas sharing between unrelated individuals was in agreement with the recombination models. Abundant cord blood beta clonotypes had fewer insertions, young adult naive repertoires showed a similar but weaker trend, and memory repertoires showed no such trend. In beta out-of-frame sequences, excess twin sharing was weaker, because having fewer shared sequences lowered the signal-to-noise ratio.

The library relied on 5' RACE. Instrument on record: Illumina HiSeq 2000. Template switching added a universal primer binding site, and the final cDNA carried a unique molecular identifier that allowed TCR cDNA molecules to be counted accurately. Specific primers in the conserved constant-segment region were used to synthesize first-strand cDNA for TCR alpha and beta chains. To control for contamination, every cDNA library was double barcoded, receiving both a SMART-Mk sample barcode and Illumina barcodes. Two successive PCR steps introduced TruSeq adapter sequences along with Illumina sample barcodes. The Illumina HiSeq platform was used with custom primers to sequence TCR alpha and beta cDNA libraries. The study's own analysis went as follows. MiGEC processed the raw reads to extract unique molecular identifiers, while MiXCR was used to determine the CDR3 positions. For each individual, recombination models were inferred using an EM algorithm with the repgenHMM and IGoR tools. The analysis of shared clonotypes was done with the tcR package in R, with sharing normalized by the product of cloneset sizes. Out-of-frame nonproductive sequences were analyzed to study raw recombination free of thymic and clonal selection effects. TCRdb redid the processing of the public reads, applying fastp at Q25 and MiXCR, and retained in-frame beta chains. Records with the same CDR3 protein are collapsed into one entry carrying the most frequent genes and DNA. TCRdb's processing, not the authors', yielded these V and J calls. The sample has about 470,000 distinct CDR3 sequences on record, roughly 24% of them singletons. Of the sample, about 3% is held by the ten largest clones.

The germline V end is reduced by 4 bases and the J end by 4 bases; junction bases left unmatched: 6. CDR1 SGHRS and CDR2 YFSETQ are derived from the germline V gene. The CDR3 numbers 15 residues from cysteine through phenylalanine. The kept DNA is CDR3 alone, 45 bases in frame from the first base. This clonotype has just a few counts. Its antigen is not yet known. Base-call qualities are not available, and no considerably larger clone is one nucleotide away. Every donor in the study was a healthy Caucasian. Three pairs of female monozygotic twins, all aged 18 to 29 years, were included in the twin cohort. Positive isolation kits from Invitrogen were used to isolate the CD4+ and CD8+ T cell populations. These data were also filed under a second study, of T cells expressing NK-cell markers. The second investigation adds: TCR beta-chain repertoires were profiled in sorted CD3+CD56+NKG2C+, CD3+CD56+NKG2C- and CD3+CD56-NKG2C+ T-cell subsets from roughly eight donors. Among the eight sequenced donors, seven were HCMV-seropositive and one was HCMV-seronegative. In several experiments an anti-gammadeltaTCR antibody was added to restrict sorting to alphabetaTCR-expressing T cells. For five or six donors, the dominant CD3+CD56+NKG2C+ clonotypes were among the top 10 CD8+ clonotypes and accounted for about 1.0-8% of CD8+ T cells. Those dominant clonotypes were again the most abundant among CD3+CD56-NKG2C+ cells in several donors, at roughly 25-60.1%. Whether the expanded NKG2C-expressing T cell clones were specific for HCMV antigens remained unclear. The study sequenced eight donors, all healthy volunteers chosen at random: three men and five women. A commercial ELISA kit detecting HCMV-specific IgG in serum was used to determine HCMV serostatus. MIGEC was used to demultiplex reads and group reads by UMI, and MiTCR was used to assemble and quantify clonotypes. Only TCR cDNA sequences supported by at least two reads were kept to exclude erroneous sequences. Downstream repertoire analysis used the tcR package, and clonotypes were matched across fractions by CDR3 nucleotide sequence plus V segment. VDJmatch was used to annotate antigen specificity against VDJdb, with one amino acid substitution in CDR3 permitted.

Sample: CD4+ T cells sorted from blood. The receptor comes from a woman between 18 and 30 years old in good health. The V and J genes are TRBV5-1 and TRBJ2-5; TRBD2 fits 11 bases in the junction. The sequence in DNA is TGCGCCAGCAGCCGGGTTGGACTAGCGGGAGAGACCCAGTACTTC. Its protein reads: CASSRVGLAGETQYF. Reference TRBV5-1 and TRBJ2-5 proteins supply the regions before and after the CDR3; the full variable domain is: KAGVTQTPRYLIKTRGQQVTLSCSPISGHRSVSWYQQTPGQGLQFLFEYFSETQRNKGNFPGRFSGRQFSNSRSEMNVSTLELGDSALYLCASSRVGLAGETQYFGPGTRLLVL.